This TCR beta chain was retrieved from a study of blood T cell repertoires in COVID-19 (dated by TCRdb to the early 2020s). Background for the entire study: The collaborator samples originated in the United States, Italy and Spain and spanned the acute and convalescent phases of COVID-19. The prospective study material was composed of cDNA or gDNA derived from T cells, B-cell-depleted T cells, or PBMCs. Deeply sampled blood TCRbeta repertoires from subjects exposed to, actively infected with, or recovered from COVID-19 were included in the dataset. The repertoires were made available in a free public database intended to serve as a resource for research on the immune response to SARS-CoV-2. Samples came from the ongoing ImmuneRACE study (first 160 participants) plus 1,254 subjects from 6 global collaborators. The sample metadata nearly always contained a de-identified subject ID, COVID-19 status, age in years and sex. Where available, HLA class I and class II types were obtained from metadata supplied by the sample provider rather than from assay-based typing. The research as a whole found: The quantity of clinical and demographic metadata differed by source and by participant and was supplied without curation.

TCRbeta CDR3 regions were amplified from genomic DNA by means of the immunoSEQ Assay, a bias-controlled multiplex PCR. The authors processed their data as follows. The number of nucleated cells in each sample was estimated by amplification of reference gene primers within the assay. To quantify the absolute abundance of each unique TCRbeta CDR3 rearrangement, sequence reads were collapsed and filtered. For each sample, productive Simpson clonality was calculated by taking the square root of Simpson's diversity index across productive rearrangements. The table was pulled from immuneACCESS by TCRdb, which kept in-frame rearrangements only. Such tables lose some clones; where checked, under half of the loss comes from unresolved V genes, and the rest has no known cause. For V, J and clone size, that table is used; D and trimming come from the DNA. For this sample there are tens of thousands of clones; around 90% appear just once. Around 2.5% of the sample belongs to the ten largest clones.

Cut back by 4 bases and 0 bases, the V and J ends lie 11 bases apart. CDR1 and CDR2, per the germline V gene (reference sequence), are LNHDA and SQIVND. The CDR3 goes from the cysteine to the phenylalanine over 15 residues. The retained sequence is limited to the CDR3, 45 bases, with the frame set at the first base. Whole blood was collected in K2EDTA tubes by collaborating institutions according to the institutions' own protocols. For TCRbeta analysis, collaborators shipped samples in one of three forms: frozen whole blood, isolated PBMCs, or DNA extracted from either of those sample types. On this clone: Its antigen remains unidentified. No per-base quality is available; no much larger clone lies one base away.

The sequenced material came from peripheral blood. The rearrangement joined TRBV19 to TRBJ2-3; no confident D gene assignment can be made. The sequence came from a man over 45 with active COVID-19. The CDR3 here reads CASSNYRGSTDTQYF. The DNA is TGTGCCAGTAGTAATTATCGAGGCAGCACAGATACGCAGTATTTT.